This T cell receptor beta chain was captured in a study of blood T cell repertoires in COVID-19. As for the study in general: Acute-phase and convalescent COVID-19 samples originated in the United States, Italy and Spain. T cells, B-cell-depleted T cells, or PBMCs provided the cDNA or gDNA that served as material.

The CDR3 is 15 residues long. Germline loops: CDR1 SNHLY, CDR2 FYNNEI. V shed 2 bases, J shed 6 bases, and the junction held 3 bases outside the gene matches. The study recruited people aged roughly 18 to 95 years across some 23 US areas. The study assigned cohorts using participant-reported clinical history. This clone was counted once. Sequencing used immunoSEQ multiplex PCR; TCRdb keeps in-frame clones, though not all of them. This table holds about 180,000 clones, over 70% found once. This clonotype originated in a man aged 55 to 70 who had been exposed to COVID-19. The chain is built from TRBV2 and TRBJ2-1; 11 bases are a match to TRBD2. Sequencing input: PBMCs or T cells enriched from blood (not recorded which). CDR3 loop: CASSELTSGSNEQFF. Here the CDR3 DNA reads TGTGCCAGCAGTGAATTAACTAGCGGGAGCAATGAGCAGTTCTTC.